The T cell receptor beta chain under discussion was sequenced for a study of control samples from healthy donors and cancer patients. The V and J ends lost 5 bases and 5 bases respectively, with 16 bases between them. Looked up from germline, CDR1 is SNHLY and CDR2 is FYNNEI. CDR3 length equals 16 residues. Method: immunoSEQ multiplex PCR; TCRdb's copy keeps in-frame clones and lacks some. The sample holds approximately 150,000 clones, roughly 93% seen once. The source is a man between 18 and 35 years old in good health. The chain couples TRBV2 to TRBJ1-6; no clear D gene. Specimen: blood. The CDR3, as DNA: TGTGCCAGCAGTCCCTTCCCCCTCGGCAATAATTCACCCCTCCACTTT. Amino acid sequence: CASSPFPLGNNSPLHF.